In its sample, the clone carrying this TCR beta chain was seen once. V gave up 4 bases and J gave up 4 bases, with 22 bases separating them. CDR1 is SGHVS and CDR2 is FQNEAQ in the germline V gene. This CDR3 contains 17 residues. This entry belongs to a study of cytomegalovirus exposure and HLA in healthy donors. The PCR employed 60 Vbeta primers together with 13 Jbeta primers. TCRdb's table, derived via immunoSEQ multiplex PCR, lists solely in-frame clones and lacks some. This sample has around 64,000 clones, with approximately 83% found just once. The chain joins TRBV7-8 to TRBJ1-2; D possibly corresponds to TRBD1 (6 bases). The receptor was isolated from a female donor in good health and CMV-seronegative. The sample consisted of PBMCs. CDR3 sequence reads: CASSSSSRGLVGYGYTF. The CDR3 DNA reads as TGTGCCAGCAGCTCATCCTCTAGGGGGTTGGTTGGCTATGGCTACACCTTC.